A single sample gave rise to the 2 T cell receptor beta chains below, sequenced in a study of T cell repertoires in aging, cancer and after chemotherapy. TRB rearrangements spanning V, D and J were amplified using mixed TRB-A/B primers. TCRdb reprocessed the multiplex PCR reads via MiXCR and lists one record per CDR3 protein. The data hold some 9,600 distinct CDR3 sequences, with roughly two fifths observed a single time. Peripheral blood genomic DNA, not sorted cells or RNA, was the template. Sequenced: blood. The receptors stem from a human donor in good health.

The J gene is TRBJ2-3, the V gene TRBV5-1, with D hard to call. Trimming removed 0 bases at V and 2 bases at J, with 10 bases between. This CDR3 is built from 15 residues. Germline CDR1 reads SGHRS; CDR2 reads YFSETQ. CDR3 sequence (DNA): TGCGCCAGCAGCTTGGATGGGGTCTTCACAGATACGCAGTATTTT. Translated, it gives CASSLDGVFTDTQYF.

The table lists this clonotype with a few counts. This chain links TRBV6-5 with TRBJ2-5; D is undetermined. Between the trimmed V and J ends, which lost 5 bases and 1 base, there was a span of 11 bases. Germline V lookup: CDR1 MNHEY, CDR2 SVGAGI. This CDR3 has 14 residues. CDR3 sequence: CASSTTLGQETQYF. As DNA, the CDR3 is TGTGCCAGCAGTACCACGTTGGGCCAAGAGACCCAGTACTTC.